What follows describes a single T cell receptor (beta chain). The data were obtained in a study of technical replicates of blood from a few donors. CDR1 and CDR2 from the germline V gene are SGHAT and FQNNGV. CDR3 length: 18 amino acids. V lost 5 bases, J lost 7 bases, and 17 bases stayed unmatched. Repertoires were generated with immunoSEQ multiplex PCR, while TCRdb's copy carries only in-frame clones and drops some. The sample includes approximately 75,000 clones, nearly 98% of them seen just once. The chain uses TRBV11-2 and TRBJ2-2, with 9 bases identical to TRBD2. Sequenced: T cells isolated from PBMCs. This clonotype was obtained from a human donor in good health. This CDR3 is CASSDRFGGAGGGGELFF. CDR3 DNA sequence: TGTGCCAGCAGCGACCGTTTCGGGGGAGCGGGAGGAGGCGGGGAGCTGTTTTTT.